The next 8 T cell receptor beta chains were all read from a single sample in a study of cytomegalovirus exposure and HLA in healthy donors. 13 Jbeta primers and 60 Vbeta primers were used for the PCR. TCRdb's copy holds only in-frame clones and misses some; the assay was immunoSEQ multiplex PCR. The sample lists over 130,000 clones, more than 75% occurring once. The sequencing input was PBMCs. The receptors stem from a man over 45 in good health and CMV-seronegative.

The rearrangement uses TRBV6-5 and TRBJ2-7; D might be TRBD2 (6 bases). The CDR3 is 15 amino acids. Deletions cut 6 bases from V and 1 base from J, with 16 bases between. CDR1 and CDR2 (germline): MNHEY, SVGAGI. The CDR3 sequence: CASRETGGGSYEQYF. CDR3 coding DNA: TGTGCCAGCAGAGAGACTGGGGGAGGTTCCTACGAGCAGTACTTC.

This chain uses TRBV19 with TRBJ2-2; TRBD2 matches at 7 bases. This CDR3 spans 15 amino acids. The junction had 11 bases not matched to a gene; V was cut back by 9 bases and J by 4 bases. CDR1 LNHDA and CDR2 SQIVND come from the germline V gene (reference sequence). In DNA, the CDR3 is TGTGCCAGCCGAGGGAGGGACCATACCACCGGGGAGCTGTTTTTT. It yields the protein CASRGRDHTTGELFF.

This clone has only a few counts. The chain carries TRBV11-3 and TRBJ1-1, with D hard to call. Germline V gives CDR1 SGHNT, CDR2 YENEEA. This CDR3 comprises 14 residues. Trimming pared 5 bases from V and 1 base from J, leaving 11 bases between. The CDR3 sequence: CASSRKRQNTEAFF. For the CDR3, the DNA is TGTGCCAGCAGCCGTAAACGACAGAACACTGAAGCTTTCTTT.

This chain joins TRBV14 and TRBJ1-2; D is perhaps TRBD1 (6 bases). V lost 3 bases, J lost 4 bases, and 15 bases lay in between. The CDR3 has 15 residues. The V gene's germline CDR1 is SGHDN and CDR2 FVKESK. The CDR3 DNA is TGTGCCAGCAGCCACACAGGACAGCCAGTCTATGGCTACACCTTC. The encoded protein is CASSHTGQPVYGYTF.

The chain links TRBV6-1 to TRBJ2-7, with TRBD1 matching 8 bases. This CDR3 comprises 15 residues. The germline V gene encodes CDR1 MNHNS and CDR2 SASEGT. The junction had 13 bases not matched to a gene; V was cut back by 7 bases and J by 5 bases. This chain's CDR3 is CASTRRQGSYDEQYF. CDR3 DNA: TGTGCCAGCACCAGGAGACAGGGGAGTTACGACGAGCAGTACTTC.

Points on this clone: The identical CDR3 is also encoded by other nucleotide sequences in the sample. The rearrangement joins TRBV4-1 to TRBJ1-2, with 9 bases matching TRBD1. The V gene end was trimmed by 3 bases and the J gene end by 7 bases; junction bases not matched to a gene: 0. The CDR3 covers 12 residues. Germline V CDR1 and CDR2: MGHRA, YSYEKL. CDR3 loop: CASSQDRGGYTF. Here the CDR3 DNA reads TGCGCCAGCAGCCAGGACAGGGGTGGCTACACCTTC.

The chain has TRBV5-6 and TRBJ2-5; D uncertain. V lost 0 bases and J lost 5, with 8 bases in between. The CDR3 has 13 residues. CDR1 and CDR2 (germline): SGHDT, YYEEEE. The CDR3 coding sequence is TGTGCCAGCAGCTTGGCCTCTCGGGAGACCCAGTACTTC. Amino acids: CASSLASRETQYF.

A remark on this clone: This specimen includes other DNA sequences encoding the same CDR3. The CDR3 DNA sequence: TGTGCCAGCAGTAGGGACAGGGGGAGTGAAAAACTGTTTTTT. It is translated as CASSRDRGSEKLFF. The chain joins TRBV27 to TRBJ1-4, with TRBD1 matching 11 bases. Germline CDR1 is MNHEY and CDR2 is SMNVEV (reference sequence). V lost 5 bases, J lost 7 bases, and 3 bases stayed unmatched. The CDR3 totals 14 residues. The full variable domain, rest sourced from reference TRBV27 and TRBJ1-4, is EAQVTQNPRYLITVTGKKLTVTCSQNMNHEYMSWYRQDPGLGLRQIYYSMNVEVTDKGDVPEGYKVSRKEKRNFPLILESPSPNQTSLYFCASSRDRGSEKLFFGSGTQLSVL.